One T cell receptor (beta chain) is described in this entry. TCRdb re-called the 5' RACE reads through MiXCR, storing one row per CDR3 protein. The sample lists 400,000 or so distinct CDR3 sequences; 15% to 25% were seen once. These data are taken from a study of T-cell memory formation after mild COVID-19. CDR3 length: 12 residues. Per germline, CDR1 DFQATT and CDR2 SNEGSKA (reference sequence). The germline V and J ends were trimmed by 2 bases and 8 bases, with 12 bases remaining between them. Sequenced input: PBMCs or a T cell subset sorted from them (not recorded which). The V gene is TRBV20-1, the J gene TRBJ1-2; D call uncertain. The sequence was obtained from an adult woman who had mild COVID-19 (a few samples of this study predate the infection). Cell type and time point are not known. CDR3 sequence: CSARSRPMGYTF. CDR3 nucleotides: TGCAGTGCTAGAAGTCGACCGATGGGCTACACCTTC.